This T cell receptor (beta chain) is drawn from a study of OX40 agonist ivuxolimab in advanced cancers. Repertoires were generated with immunoSEQ multiplex PCR, while TCRdb's copy carries only in-frame clones and drops some. The repertoire has approximately 15,000 clones, about 80% of them found once; the top ten carry roughly 30%. V lost 6 bases, J lost 1 base, and 9 bases lay in between. The V gene's germline CDR1 is SNHLY and CDR2 FYNNEI. CDR3 size: 13 residues. The receptor's source is an adult with an advanced solid tumor such as melanoma, head and neck, liver or kidney cancer. The chain joins TRBV2 to TRBJ1-1, with unresolved D. The material was CD4+ or CD8+ T cells sorted from blood, obtained in a trial of the OX40 agonist ivuxolimab. The CDR3 reads CASSSGRNTEAFF. CDR3 sequence (DNA): TGTGCCAGCAGCTCGGGAAGGAACACTGAAGCTTTCTTT.